This TCR beta chain is drawn from a study of blood T cell repertoires in COVID-19. In the original analysis: Amplification of reference gene primers was used by the study to estimate nucleated cell counts. Here immunoSEQ multiplex PCR was the method, and the copy in TCRdb shows in-frame clones only, minus some. Clone size and the V and J calls come from that table; the DNA yielded D and trimming. The data contain about 370,000 clones, approximately 89% of them singletons. Seattle's cohort entered during active infection and was followed longitudinally. This clone was recorded only once. This clonotype originated in a woman aged 25-40 years with COVID-19, enrolled during active disease. Sequenced input: peripheral blood.

CDR3 nucleotide sequence: TGTGCCAGCAAGCGGGGGAGCGAGCAGTACTTC. This gives the protein CASKRGSEQYF. This chain joins TRBV6-5 and TRBJ2-7, with TRBD2 matching over 8 bases. The CDR3 covers 11 residues. V was pared by 7 bases and J by 6 bases, with 2 bases of the junction left unmatched. Germline values: CDR1 MNHEY, CDR2 SVGAGI.